This T cell receptor beta chain came from a study of CD8 T cells in Susac syndrome. As for the study in general: Within the sequenced Susac syndrome patient group, six exhibited active disease and fewer than 10 were in remission.

A quantity of about 0.5 to 1 ug RNA underwent reverse transcription using random hexamers. MiXCR, applied by TCRdb to the immunoSEQ multiplex PCR reads, yields one record per CDR3 protein. The sample has about 130,000 distinct CDR3 sequences; around 94% are singletons. Regarding this clonotype: The germline gene is not matched at one end of the junction; a read error may be the cause.

The sample consisted of CD8+ T cells from PBMCs. This clonotype originated in a human donor with Susac syndrome.

As DNA, the CDR3 is TGCGCCAGCAGCCCCGGGCCCCACTACGGCTACACCTTC. The encoded protein is CASSPGPHYGYTF. V gene TRBV4-3 combines with J gene TRBJ1-2; D is unresolved. Germline loops: CDR1 LGHNA, CDR2 YSLEER. The length of the CDR3 is 13 residues.